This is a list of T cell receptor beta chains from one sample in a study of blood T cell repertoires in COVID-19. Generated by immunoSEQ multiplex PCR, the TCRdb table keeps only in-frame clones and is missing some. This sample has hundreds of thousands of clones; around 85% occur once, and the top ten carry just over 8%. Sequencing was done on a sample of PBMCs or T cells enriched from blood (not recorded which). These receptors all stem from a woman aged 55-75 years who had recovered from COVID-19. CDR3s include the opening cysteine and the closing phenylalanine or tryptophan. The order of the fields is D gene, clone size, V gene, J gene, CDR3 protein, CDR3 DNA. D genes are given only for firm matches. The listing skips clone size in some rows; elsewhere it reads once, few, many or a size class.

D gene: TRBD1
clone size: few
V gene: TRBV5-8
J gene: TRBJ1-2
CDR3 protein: CASSLQGAYGYTF
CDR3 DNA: TGTGCCAGCAGCCTACAGGGGGCTTATGGCTACACCTTC

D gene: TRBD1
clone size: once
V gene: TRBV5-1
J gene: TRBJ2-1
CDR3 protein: CASSLVPPGQGLGNEQFF
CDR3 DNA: TGCGCCAGCAGCTTGGTGCCTCCGGGACAGGGTTTGGGTAATGAGCAGTTCTTC

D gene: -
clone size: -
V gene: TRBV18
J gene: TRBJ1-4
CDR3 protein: CASSRGDGSNEKLFF
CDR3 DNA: TGTGCCAGCTCACGCGGGGACGGCTCTAATGAAAAACTGTTTTTT

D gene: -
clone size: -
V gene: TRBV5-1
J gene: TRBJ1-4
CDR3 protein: CASSLGHGDEKLFF
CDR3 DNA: TGCGCCAGCAGCCTGGGACACGGGGATGAAAAACTGTTTTTT

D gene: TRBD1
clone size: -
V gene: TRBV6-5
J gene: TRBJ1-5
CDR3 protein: CASRTGLGFNQPQHF
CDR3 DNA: TGTGCCAGCAGGACAGGGTTGGGTTTCAATCAGCCCCAGCATTTT

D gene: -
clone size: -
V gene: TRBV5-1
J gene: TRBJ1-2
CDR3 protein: CASSSQRSYGYTF
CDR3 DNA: TGCGCCAGCAGCTCCCAGAGGAGCTATGGCTACACCTTC

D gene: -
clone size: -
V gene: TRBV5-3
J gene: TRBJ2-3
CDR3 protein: CARSLEEQGQDTQYF
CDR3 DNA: TGTGCCAGAAGCTTGGAGGAGCAGGGGCAAGATACGCAGTATTTT

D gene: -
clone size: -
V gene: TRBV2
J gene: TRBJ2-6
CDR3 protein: CASRQNLLSGANVLTF
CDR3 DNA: TGTGCCAGCAGACAGAACCTCCTCTCTGGGGCCAACGTCCTGACTTTC

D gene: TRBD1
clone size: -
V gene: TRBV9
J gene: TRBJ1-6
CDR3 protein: CASSSTGLGSPLHF
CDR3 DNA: TGTGCCAGCAGCTCGACAGGGTTAGGGTCACCCCTCCACTTT

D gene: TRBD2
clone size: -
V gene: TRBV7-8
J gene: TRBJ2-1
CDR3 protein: CASSWGLANRNEQFF
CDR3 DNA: TGTGCCAGCAGCTGGGGACTAGCTAATCGGAATGAGCAGTTCTTC

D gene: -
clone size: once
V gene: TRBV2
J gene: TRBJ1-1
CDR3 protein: CASSPNFRGSEAFF
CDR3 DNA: TGTGCCAGCAGTCCTAATTTTAGGGGATCTGAAGCTTTCTTT

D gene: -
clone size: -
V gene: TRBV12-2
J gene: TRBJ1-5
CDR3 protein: CASRLDPTGNQPQHF
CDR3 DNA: TGTGCAAGTCGCTTAGACCCGACTGGCAATCAGCCCCAGCATTTT

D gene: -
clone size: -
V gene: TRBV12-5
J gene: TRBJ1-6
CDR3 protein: CASGLHSPLHF
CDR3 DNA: TGTGCTAGTGGTCTACATTCACCCCTCCACTTT

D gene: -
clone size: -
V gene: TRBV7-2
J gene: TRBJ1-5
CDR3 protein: CASSFSYSNQPQHF
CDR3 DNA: TGTGCCAGCAGCTTCAGTTATAGCAATCAGCCCCAGCATTTT

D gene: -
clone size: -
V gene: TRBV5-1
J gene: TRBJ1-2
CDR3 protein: CASSPRGGGYGYTF
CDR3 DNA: TGCGCCAGCAGCCCGCGGGGGGGCGGATATGGCTACACCTTC

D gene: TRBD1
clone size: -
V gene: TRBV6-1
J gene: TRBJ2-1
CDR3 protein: CASSERPGGVNEQFF
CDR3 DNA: TGTGCCAGCAGTGAAAGGCCAGGGGGAGTGAATGAGCAGTTCTTC

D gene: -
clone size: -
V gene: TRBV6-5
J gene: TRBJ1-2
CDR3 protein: CASSYSLGRGGYTF
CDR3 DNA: TGTGCCAGCAGTTACTCGTTAGGGAGAGGTGGCTACACCTTC

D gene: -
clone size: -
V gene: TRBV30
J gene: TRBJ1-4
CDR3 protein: CAWSYRERNEKLFF
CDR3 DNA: TGTGCCTGGAGTTACCGGGAGAGAAATGAAAAACTGTTTTTT

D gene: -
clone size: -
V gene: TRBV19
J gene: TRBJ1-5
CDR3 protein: CASSILPLTNQPQHF
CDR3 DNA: TGTGCCAGTAGTATACTCCCCCTAACTAATCAGCCCCAGCATTTT

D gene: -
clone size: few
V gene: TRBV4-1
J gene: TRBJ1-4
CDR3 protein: CASSPGGRDEKLFF
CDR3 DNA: TGCGCCAGCAGCCCCGGAGGGAGGGATGAAAAACTGTTTTTT

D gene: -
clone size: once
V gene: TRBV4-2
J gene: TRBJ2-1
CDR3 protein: CASSQDWGVSEQFF
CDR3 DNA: TGTGCCAGCAGCCAAGATTGGGGGGTCAGTGAGCAGTTCTTC

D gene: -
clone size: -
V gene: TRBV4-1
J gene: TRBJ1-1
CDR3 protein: CASSGTPNTEAFF
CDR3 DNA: TGCGCCAGCAGCGGTACACCGAACACTGAAGCTTTCTTT

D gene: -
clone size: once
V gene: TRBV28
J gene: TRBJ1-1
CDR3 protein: CASSLWSKGARNTEAFF
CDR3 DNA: TGTGCCAGCAGTTTATGGAGTAAAGGGGCTCGGAACACTGAAGCTTTCTTT

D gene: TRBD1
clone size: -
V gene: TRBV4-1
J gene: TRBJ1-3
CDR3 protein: CASSQGLSRGPRNTIYF
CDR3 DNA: TGCGCCAGCAGCCAAGGGCTGAGCAGGGGGCCCAGAAACACCATATATTTT

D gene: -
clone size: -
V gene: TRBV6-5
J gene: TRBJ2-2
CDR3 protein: CASSYWRENTGELFF
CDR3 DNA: TGTGCCAGCAGTTACTGGCGGGAGAACACCGGGGAGCTGTTTTTT

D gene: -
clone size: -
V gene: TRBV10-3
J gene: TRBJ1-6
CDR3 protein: CAISEGLDRTLNSPLHF
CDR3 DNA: TGTGCCATCAGTGAAGGTTTAGACAGAACTTTGAATTCACCCCTCCACTTT

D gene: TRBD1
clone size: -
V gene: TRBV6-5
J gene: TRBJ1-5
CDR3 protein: CASSTYRGLGQPQHF
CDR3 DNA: TGTGCCAGCAGCACATACAGGGGGCTTGGGCAGCCCCAGCATTTT

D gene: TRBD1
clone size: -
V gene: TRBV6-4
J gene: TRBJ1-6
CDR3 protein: CASSDGDRADSPLHF
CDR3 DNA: TGTGCCAGCAGTGACGGGGACAGGGCGGATTCACCCCTCCACTTT

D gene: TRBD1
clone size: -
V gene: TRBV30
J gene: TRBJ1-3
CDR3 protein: CAWTQTGSGNTIYF
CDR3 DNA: TGTGCCTGGACCCAGACAGGGTCTGGAAACACCATATATTTT

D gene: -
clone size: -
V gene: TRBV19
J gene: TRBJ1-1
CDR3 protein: CASREAGRGAEAFF
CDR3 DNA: TGTGCCAGTAGGGAGGCAGGCCGGGGGGCTGAAGCTTTCTTT

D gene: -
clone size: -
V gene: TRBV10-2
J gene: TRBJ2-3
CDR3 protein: CASSVRDTDTQYF
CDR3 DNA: TGCGCCAGCAGTGTCAGGGACACAGATACGCAGTATTTT

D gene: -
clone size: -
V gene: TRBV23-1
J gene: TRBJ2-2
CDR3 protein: CASSLTPDRNTGELFF
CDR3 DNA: TGCGCCAGCAGCCTCACCCCTGACAGAAACACCGGGGAGCTGTTTTTT

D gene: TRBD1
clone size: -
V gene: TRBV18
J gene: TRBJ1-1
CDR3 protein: CASSPGQGPNTEAFF
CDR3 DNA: TGTGCCAGCTCACCCGGACAGGGACCGAACACTGAAGCTTTCTTT

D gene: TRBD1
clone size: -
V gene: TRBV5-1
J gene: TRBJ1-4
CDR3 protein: CASSFLGGDEKLFF
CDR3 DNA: TGCGCCAGCAGCTTTTTAGGGGGCGATGAAAAACTGTTTTTT

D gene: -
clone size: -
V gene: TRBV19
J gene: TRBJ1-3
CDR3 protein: CASSMILRRGSGNTIYF
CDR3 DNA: TGTGCCAGTAGTATGATCCTGCGCAGGGGTTCTGGAAACACCATATATTTT

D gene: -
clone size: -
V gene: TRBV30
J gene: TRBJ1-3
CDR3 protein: CAWNRDKENTIYF
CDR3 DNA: TGTGCCTGGAACCGGGACAAAGAAAACACCATATATTTT

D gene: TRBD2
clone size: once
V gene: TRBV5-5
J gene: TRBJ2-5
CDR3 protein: CASSSSSSGGARTQYF
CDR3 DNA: TGTGCCAGCAGCTCCTCCTCTAGCGGGGGGGCTCGGACCCAGTACTTC

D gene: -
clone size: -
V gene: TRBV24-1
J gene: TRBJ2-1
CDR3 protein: CATSDTGPYNEQFF
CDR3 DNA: TGTGCCACCAGTGATACAGGGCCGTACAATGAGCAGTTCTTC

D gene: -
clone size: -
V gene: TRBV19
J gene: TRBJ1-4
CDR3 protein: CASIGLGARDEKLFF
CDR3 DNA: TGTGCCAGTATAGGCCTGGGTGCACGGGATGAAAAACTGTTTTTT

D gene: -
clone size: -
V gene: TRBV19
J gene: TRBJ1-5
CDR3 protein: CASSKTGGQPQHF
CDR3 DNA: TGTGCCAGTAGTAAGACAGGCGGGCAGCCCCAGCATTTT

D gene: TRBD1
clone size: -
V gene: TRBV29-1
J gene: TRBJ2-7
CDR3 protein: CSVEGQGSHEQYF
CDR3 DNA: TGCAGCGTCGAAGGACAGGGGTCCCACGAGCAGTACTTC

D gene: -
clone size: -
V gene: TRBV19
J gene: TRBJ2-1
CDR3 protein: CASTRIGDVSYNEQFF
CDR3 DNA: TGTGCCAGTACCAGGATCGGGGATGTCTCCTACAATGAGCAGTTCTTC

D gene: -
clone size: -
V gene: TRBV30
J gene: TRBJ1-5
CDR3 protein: CAWSASENQPQHF
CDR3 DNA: TGTGCCTGGAGTGCCTCAGAAAATCAGCCCCAGCATTTT

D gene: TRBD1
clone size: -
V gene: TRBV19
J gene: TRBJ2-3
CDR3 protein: CASSTGRTGGTDTQYF
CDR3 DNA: TGTGCCAGTAGTACGGGCCGAACAGGGGGCACAGATACGCAGTATTTT